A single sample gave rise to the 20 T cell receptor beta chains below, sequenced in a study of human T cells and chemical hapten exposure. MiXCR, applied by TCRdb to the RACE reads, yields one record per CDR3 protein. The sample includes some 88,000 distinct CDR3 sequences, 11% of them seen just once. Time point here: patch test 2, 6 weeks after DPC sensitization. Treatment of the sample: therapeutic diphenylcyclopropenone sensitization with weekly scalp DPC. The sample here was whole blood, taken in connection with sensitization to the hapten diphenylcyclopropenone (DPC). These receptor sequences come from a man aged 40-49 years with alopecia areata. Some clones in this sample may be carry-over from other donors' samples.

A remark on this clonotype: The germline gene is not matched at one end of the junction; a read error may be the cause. DNA for the CDR3: TGCGCCAGCAGCCAAGGCGCCGGGGAGCTGTTTTTT. It specifies CASSQGAGELFF. The chain is built from TRBV3-1 and TRBJ2-2, with D hard to call. Germline lookup yields CDR1 LGHDT and CDR2 YNNKEL (reference sequence). The CDR3 totals 12 residues. Drawing the rest from reference TRBV3-1 and TRBJ2-2, the complete variable domain is DTAVSQTPKYLVTQMGNDKSIKCEQNLGHDTMYWYKQDSKKFLKIMFSYNNKELIINETVPNRFSPKSPDKAHLNLHINSLELGDSAVYFCASSQGAGELFFGEGSRLTVL.

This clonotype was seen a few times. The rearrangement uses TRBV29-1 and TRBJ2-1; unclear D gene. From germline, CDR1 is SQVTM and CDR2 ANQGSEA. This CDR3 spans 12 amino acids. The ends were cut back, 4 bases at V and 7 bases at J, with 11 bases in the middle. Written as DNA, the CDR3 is TGCAGCGTTGTGGATTTTCGGAATGAGCAGTTCTTC. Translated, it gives CSVVDFRNEQFF.

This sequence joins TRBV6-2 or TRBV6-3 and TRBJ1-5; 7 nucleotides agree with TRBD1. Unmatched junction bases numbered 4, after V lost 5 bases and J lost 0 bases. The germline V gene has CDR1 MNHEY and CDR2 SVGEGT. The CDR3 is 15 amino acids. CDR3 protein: CASSRQGHSNQPQHF. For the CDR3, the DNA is TGTGCCAGCAGTCGACAGGGCCATAGCAATCAGCCCCAGCATTTT.

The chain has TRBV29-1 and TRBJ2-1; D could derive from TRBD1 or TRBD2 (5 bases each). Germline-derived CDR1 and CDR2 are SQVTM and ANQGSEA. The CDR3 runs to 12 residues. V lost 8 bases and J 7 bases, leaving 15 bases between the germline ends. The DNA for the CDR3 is TGCAGCACGGCCGGGACGCATAATGAGCAGTTCTTC. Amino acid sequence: CSTAGTHNEQFF.

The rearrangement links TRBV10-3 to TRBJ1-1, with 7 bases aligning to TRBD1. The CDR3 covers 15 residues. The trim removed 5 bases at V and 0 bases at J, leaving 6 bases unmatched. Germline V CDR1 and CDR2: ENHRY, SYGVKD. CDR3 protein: CAISPTGEVNTEAFF. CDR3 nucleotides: TGTGCCATCAGTCCCACAGGGGAAGTGAACACTGAAGCTTTCTTT.

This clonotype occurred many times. CDR3 region: CAGRTGGRDQPQHF. The DNA for the CDR3 is TGTGCCGGCCGAACAGGGGGTAGGGATCAGCCCCAGCATTTT. This chain connects TRBV28 to TRBJ1-5; TRBD1 aligns across 8 bases. The CDR3 loop spans 14 amino acids. Germline values: CDR1 MDHEN, CDR2 SYDVKM. J lost 5 bases, V lost 11 bases, and 11 bases had no gene match.

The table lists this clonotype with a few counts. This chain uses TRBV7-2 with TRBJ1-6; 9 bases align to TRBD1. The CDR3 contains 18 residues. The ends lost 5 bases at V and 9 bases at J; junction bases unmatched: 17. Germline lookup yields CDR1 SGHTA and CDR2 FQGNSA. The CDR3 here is CASSDRDRARGGVSPLHF. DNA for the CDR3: TGTGCCAGCAGCGACCGGGACAGGGCGCGCGGAGGTGTTTCACCCCTCCACTTT.

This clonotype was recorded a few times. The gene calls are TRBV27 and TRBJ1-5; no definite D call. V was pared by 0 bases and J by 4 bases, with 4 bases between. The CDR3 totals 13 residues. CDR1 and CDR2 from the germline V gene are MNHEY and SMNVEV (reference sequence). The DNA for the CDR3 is TGTGCCAGCAGTTTATCGGGGAATCAGCCCCAGCATTTT. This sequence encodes CASSLSGNQPQHF.

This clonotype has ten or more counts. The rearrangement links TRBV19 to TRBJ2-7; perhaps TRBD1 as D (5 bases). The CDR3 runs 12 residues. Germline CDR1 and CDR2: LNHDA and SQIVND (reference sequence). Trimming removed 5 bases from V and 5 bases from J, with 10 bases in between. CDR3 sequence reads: CASSGRVNEQYF. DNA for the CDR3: TGTGCCAGTAGTGGCAGGGTCAACGAGCAGTACTTC.

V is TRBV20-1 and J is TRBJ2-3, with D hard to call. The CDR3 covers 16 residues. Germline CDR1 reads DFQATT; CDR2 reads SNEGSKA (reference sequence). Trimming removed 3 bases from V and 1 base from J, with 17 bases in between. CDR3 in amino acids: CSARPRLGLRTDTQYF. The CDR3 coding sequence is TGCAGTGCTAGGCCCCGACTGGGCCTCCGCACAGATACGCAGTATTTT.

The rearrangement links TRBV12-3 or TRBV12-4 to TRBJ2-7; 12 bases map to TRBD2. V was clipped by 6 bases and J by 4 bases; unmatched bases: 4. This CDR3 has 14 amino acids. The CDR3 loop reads CASSLGTSGYEQYV. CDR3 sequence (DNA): TGTGCCAGCAGCCTAGGGACTAGCGGGTACGAGCAGTACGTC.

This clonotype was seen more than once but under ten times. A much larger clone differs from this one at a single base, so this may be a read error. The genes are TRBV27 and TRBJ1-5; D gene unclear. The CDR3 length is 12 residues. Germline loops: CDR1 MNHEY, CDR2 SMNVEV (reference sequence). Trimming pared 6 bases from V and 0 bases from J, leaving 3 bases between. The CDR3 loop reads CASRSSNQPQHF. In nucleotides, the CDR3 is TGTGCCAGCAGATCTAGCAATCAGCCCCAGCATTTT.

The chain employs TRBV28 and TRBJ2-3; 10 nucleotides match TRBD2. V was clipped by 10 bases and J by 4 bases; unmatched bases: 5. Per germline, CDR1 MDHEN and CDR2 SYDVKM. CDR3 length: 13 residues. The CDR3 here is CATTGLASDTQYF. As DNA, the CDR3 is TGTGCCACCACGGGACTAGCGTCAGATACGCAGTATTTT.

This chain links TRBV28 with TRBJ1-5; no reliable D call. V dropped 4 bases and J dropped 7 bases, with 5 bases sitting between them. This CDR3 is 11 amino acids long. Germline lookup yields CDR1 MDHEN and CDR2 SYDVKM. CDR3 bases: TGTGCCAGCAGTTCGTGGCAGCCCCAGCATTTT. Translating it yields CASSSWQPQHF.

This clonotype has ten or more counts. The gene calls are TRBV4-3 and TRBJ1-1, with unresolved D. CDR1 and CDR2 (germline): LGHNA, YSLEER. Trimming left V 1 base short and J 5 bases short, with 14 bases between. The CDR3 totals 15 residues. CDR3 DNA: TGCGCCAGCAGCCAAGGGCCTTCCTCTGGAACTGAAGCTTTCTTT. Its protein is CASSQGPSSGTEAFF.

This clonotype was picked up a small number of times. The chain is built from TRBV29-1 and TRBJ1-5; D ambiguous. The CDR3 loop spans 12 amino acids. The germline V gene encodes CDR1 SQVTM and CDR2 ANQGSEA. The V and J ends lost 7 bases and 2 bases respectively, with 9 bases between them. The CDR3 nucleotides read TGCAGCGGACCGGCAGGCAATCAGCCCCAGCATTTT. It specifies CSGPAGNQPQHF.

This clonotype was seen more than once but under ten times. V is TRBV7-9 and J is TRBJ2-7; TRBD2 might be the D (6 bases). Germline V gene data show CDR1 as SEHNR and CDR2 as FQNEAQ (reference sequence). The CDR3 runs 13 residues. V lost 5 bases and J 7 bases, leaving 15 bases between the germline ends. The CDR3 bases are TGTGCCAGCAGCCCGAGGGGAGGAGGGGAGCAGTACGTC. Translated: CASSPRGGGEQYV.

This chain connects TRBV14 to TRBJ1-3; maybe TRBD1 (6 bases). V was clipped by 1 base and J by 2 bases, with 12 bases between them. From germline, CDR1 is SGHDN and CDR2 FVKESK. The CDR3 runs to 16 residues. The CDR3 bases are TGTGCCAGCAGCCAAGCTGGGGGGGCAACTGGAAACACCATATATTTT. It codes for CASSQAGGATGNTIYF.

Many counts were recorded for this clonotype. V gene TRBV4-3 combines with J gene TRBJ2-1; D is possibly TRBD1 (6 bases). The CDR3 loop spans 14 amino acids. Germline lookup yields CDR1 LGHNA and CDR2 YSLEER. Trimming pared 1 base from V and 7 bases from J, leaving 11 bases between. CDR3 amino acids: CASSQGTGHNEQFF. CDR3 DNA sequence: TGCGCCAGCAGCCAAGGTACAGGGCATAATGAGCAGTTCTTC.

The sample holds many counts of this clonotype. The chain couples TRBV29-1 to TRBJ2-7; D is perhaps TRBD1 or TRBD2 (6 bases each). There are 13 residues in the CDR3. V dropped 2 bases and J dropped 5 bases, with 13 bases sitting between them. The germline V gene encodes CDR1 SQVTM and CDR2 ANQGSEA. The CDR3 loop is CSVETTGRHEQYF. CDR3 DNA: TGCAGCGTTGAAACAACAGGGAGGCACGAGCAGTACTTC.